What follows are 22 T cell receptor beta chains derived from one specimen sequenced in a study of brain T cells in children with intractable seizures. Time point in this sample: blood from clinic visit 5 months post-surgery; TSC patient then seizure free. Method: immunoSEQ multiplex PCR; TCRdb's copy keeps in-frame clones and lacks some. The profile shows a few hundred thousand clones, roughly 92% of them singletons. Sequenced here: peripheral blood, sampled about 5 months after surgery. All receptors derive from a boy under two years old with tuberous sclerosis and intractable seizures.

This clone is a singleton in its sample. This chain joins TRBV15 and TRBJ2-7, with a tentative D call TRBD2 (6 bases). The CDR3 spans 14 residues. The V end was cut by 9 bases, the J end by 2 bases, with 17 bases between. Germline values: CDR1 LNHNV, CDR2 YYDKDF (reference sequence). Here the CDR3 reads CATRETTNAYEQYF. The CDR3 DNA reads as TGTGCCACACGGGAGACTACTAACGCCTACGAGCAGTACTTC. The variable domain in full, completed from reference TRBV15 and TRBJ2-7, reads DAMVIQNPRYQVTQFGKPVTLSCSQTLNHNVMYWYQQKSSQAPKLLFHYYDKDFNNEADTPDNFQSRRPNTSFCFLDIRSPGLGDTAMYLCATRETTNAYEQYFGPGTRLTVT.

Only one count was recorded for this clone. Here the CDR3 reads CASSYSNPGSNQPQHF. The CDR3 coding sequence is TGTGCCAGCAGTTACTCGAATCCGGGTAGCAATCAGCCCCAGCATTTT. The chain couples TRBV6-5 to TRBJ1-5, with unresolved D. Germline V gene sequence: CDR1 MNHEY, CDR2 SVGAGI. The CDR3 covers 16 residues. V lost 0 bases and J lost 0, with 9 bases in between.

The rearrangement links TRBV10-2 to TRBJ2-2, with 10 positions matching TRBD2. Germline trimming cut 5 bases from V and 7 bases from J; bases unmatched to any gene: 10. There are 16 residues in the CDR3. Germline V lookup: CDR1 WSHSY, CDR2 SAAADI. CDR3 residues: CASSRLAGVPSGELFF. As DNA, the CDR3 is TGCGCCAGCAGTCGACTAGCGGGCGTTCCTAGCGGGGAGCTGTTTTTT.

The chain links TRBV11-2 to TRBJ2-6; the D is unclear. V was pared by 1 base and J by 2 bases, with 9 bases between. In germline, CDR1 is SGHAT, CDR2 FQNNGV. CDR3 length: 16 amino acids. CDR3 sequence reads: CASSLVRRAGANVLTF. CDR3 sequence (DNA): TGTGCCAGCAGCTTAGTTAGAAGGGCTGGGGCCAACGTCCTGACTTTC.

The V and J genes are TRBV3-1 (or the pseudogene TRBV3-2) and TRBJ2-7; 9 nucleotides line up with TRBD2. This CDR3 comprises 15 residues. Germline V gives CDR1 LGHDT, CDR2 YNNKEL (reference sequence). The junction had 6 bases not matched to a gene; V was cut back by 1 base and J by 5 bases. Here the CDR3 DNA reads TGTGCCAGCAGCCAAGTTTCTAGCGGGGCTCACGAGCAGTACTTC. Its protein product is CASSQVSSGAHEQYF.

In its sample, this clone was seen once. The rearrangement uses TRBV24-1 and TRBJ2-5, with 12 bases lining up with TRBD2. J gave up 5 bases and V 4 bases, and 7 bases lay outside the gene matches. The CDR3 is 16 amino acids. From germline, CDR1 is KGHDR and CDR2 SFDVKD. CDR3 nucleotide sequence: TGTGCCACCAGTGACTCTATGACTAGCGGGAGTGAGACCCAGTACTTC. Translated, it gives CATSDSMTSGSETQYF.

The chain recombines TRBV29-1 with TRBJ1-2; no firm D call. Germline V lookup: CDR1 SQVTM, CDR2 ANQGSEA. CDR3 length equals 13 residues. V was shortened by 0 bases and J by 7 bases, with 12 bases between the two germline ends. The CDR3 protein is CSVEDRSNSGYTF. The CDR3 DNA reads as TGCAGCGTTGAAGATCGCTCTAATAGTGGCTACACCTTC.

The chain recombines TRBV28 with TRBJ1-5; D is uncertain. CDR1 is MDHEN and CDR2 is SYDVKM in the germline V gene. V was clipped by 1 base and J by 3 bases, with 13 bases between them. The CDR3 has 16 amino acids. The CDR3 protein is CASSLLGTAINQPQHF. The CDR3 DNA reads TGTGCCAGCAGTTTATTGGGTACAGCTATCAATCAGCCCCAGCATTTT.

The rearrangement joins TRBV19 to TRBJ1-1; tentatively, D is TRBD1 (5 bases). V shed 6 bases and J shed 4 bases, with 18 bases lying between them. The length of the CDR3 is 15 residues. The V gene's germline CDR1 is LNHDA and CDR2 SQIVND (reference sequence). CDR3 amino acids: CASRRAQAGGTEAFF. The CDR3 bases are TGTGCCAGTAGACGGGCACAGGCCGGCGGCACTGAAGCTTTCTTT. The full variable domain, completed using reference TRBV19 and TRBJ1-1, is DGGITQSPKYLFRKEGQNVTLSCEQNLNHDAMYWYRQDPGQGLRLIYYSQIVNDFQKGDIAEGYSVSREKKESFPLTVTSAQKNPTAFYLCASRRAQAGGTEAFFGQGTRLTVV.

The chain couples TRBV12-3 or TRBV12-4 to TRBJ2-5; 7 positions match TRBD2. The CDR3 runs to 13 residues. V shed 1 base and J 5 bases; nucleotides not matched to a gene: 1. The CDR3 loop reads CASSLGGGETQYF. CDR3 coding DNA: TGTGCCAGCAGTTTAGGGGGAGGGGAGACCCAGTACTTC.

V is TRBV4-1 and J is TRBJ1-2, with a weak D call TRBD1 (5 bases). The CDR3 runs 15 residues. CDR1 and CDR2 from the germline V gene are MGHRA and YSYEKL. Trimming left V 1 base short and J 6 bases short, with 15 bases between. The CDR3, as DNA: TGCGCCAGCAGCCAAGGGTACGGGGGGTTTGATGGCTACACCTTC. Protein product: CASSQGYGGFDGYTF.

V usage is TRBV30 and J usage is TRBJ1-1, with D hard to call. This CDR3 is built from 13 residues. The V end lost 5 bases, the J end lost 2 bases, and 12 bases lay between the germline ends. Germline V gene sequence: CDR1 GTSNPN, CDR2 SVGIG (reference sequence). In DNA form, the CDR3 reads TGTGCCTGGGTACGACCCATTAACACTGAAGCTTTCTTT. Translated, it gives CAWVRPINTEAFF. Variable domain in full (rest from reference TRBV30 and TRBJ1-1): SQTIHQWPATLVQPVGSPLSLECTVEGTSNPNLYWYRQAAGRGLQLLFYSVGIGQISSEVPQNLSASRPQDRQFILSSKKLLLSDSGFYLCAWVRPINTEAFFGQGTRLTVV.

This chain connects TRBV27 to TRBJ2-2; 7 bases are a match to TRBD1. The CDR3 spans 20 residues. V lost 2 bases to trimming and J lost 4 bases; unmatched junction nucleotides: 19. Per germline, CDR1 MNHEY and CDR2 SMNVEV (reference sequence). The CDR3 coding sequence is TGTGCCAGCAGTTTAGTTACAGGGGTCGGTTATAGCCTCCTCACCGGGGAGCTGTTTTTT. Translation: CASSLVTGVGYSLLTGELFF.

The J gene is TRBJ2-7, the V gene TRBV4-1, with 10 positions matching TRBD2. Trimming cost V 0 bases and J 2 bases; bases outside gene matches: 4. The germline V gene encodes CDR1 MGHRA and CDR2 YSYEKL. The CDR3 has 16 amino acids. In nucleotides, the CDR3 is TGCGCCAGCAGCCAAGACGCACTAGCGGGGCCCTACGAGCAGTACTTC. Its translation: CASSQDALAGPYEQYF.

The chain combines TRBV27 with TRBJ1-2, with D possibly matching TRBD1 (5 bases). Trimming removed 5 bases from V and 4 bases from J, with 23 bases in between. This CDR3 spans 17 amino acids. The germline V gene has CDR1 MNHEY and CDR2 SMNVEV (reference sequence). The CDR3 region is CASSQFGVPQGIYGYTF. DNA of the CDR3: TGTGCCAGCAGTCAGTTTGGGGTCCCTCAGGGAATCTATGGCTACACCTTC.

J is TRBJ1-5 and V is TRBV19, with 7 bases that match TRBD1. This CDR3 is 15 amino acids long. Germline CDR1 LNHDA, CDR2 SQIVND (reference sequence). V shed 5 bases, J shed 4 bases, and the junction held 8 bases outside the gene matches. As DNA, the CDR3 is TGTGCCAGTAGTCCGGTCGGGACAGTAAATCAGCCCCAGCATTTT. Amino acid sequence: CASSPVGTVNQPQHF.

This clone is a singleton in its sample. The V gene is TRBV7-8, the J gene TRBJ2-1, with 12 bases lining up with TRBD2. The V gene's germline CDR1 is SGHVS and CDR2 FQNEAQ. This CDR3 region has 17 residues. J gave up 9 bases and V 2 bases, and 11 bases lay outside the gene matches. The CDR3 nucleotides read TGTGCCAGCAGCTTAACGACTAGCGGGAGACGAGAGAGTGAGCAGTTCTTC. Translation: CASSLTTSGRRESEQFF.

The V call is TRBV7-2, the J call TRBJ1-2; a weak D match, TRBD1 (6 bases). Germline assignment: CDR1 SGHTA and CDR2 FQGNSA. The CDR3 covers 15 residues. V lost 2 bases to trimming and J lost 6 bases, with 16 bases between them. The CDR3 coding sequence is TGTGCCAGCAGCTTACATGCGGGGGGCGCTGATGGCTACACCTTC. Protein product: CASSLHAGGADGYTF.

V gene TRBV20-1 combines with J gene TRBJ1-4; no definite D call. The germline V and J ends were trimmed by 3 bases and 5 bases, with 10 bases remaining between them. This CDR3 has 13 amino acids. Germline CDR1 reads DFQATT; CDR2 reads SNEGSKA (reference sequence). CDR3 amino acids: CSASSAQNEKLFF. CDR3 nucleotides: TGCAGTGCTAGTTCTGCCCAAAATGAAAAACTGTTTTTT.

J is TRBJ2-7 and V is TRBV11-2; D remains unclear. Germline V CDR1 and CDR2: SGHAT, FQNNGV. The V end was cut by 4 bases, the J end by 2 bases, with 6 bases between. The CDR3 contains 12 residues. The CDR3 DNA follows: TGTGCCAGCAGCTCCCACCCCTACGAGCAGTACTTC. Translation gives CASSSHPYEQYF.

A note on this clone: The same CDR3 arises from other DNA sequences in this sample as well. The gene calls are TRBV7-3 and TRBJ2-1; 12 bases line up with TRBD2. The CDR3 length is 15 residues. V gave up 2 bases and J gave up 4 bases; unmatched junction bases: 0. Germline lookup yields CDR1 SGHTA and CDR2 FQGTGA. For the CDR3, the DNA is TGTGCCAGCAGCTTAGGACTAGCGGGATACAATGAGCAGTTCTTC. Translating it yields CASSLGLAGYNEQFF.

This chain links TRBV7-9 with TRBJ2-7; 11 nucleotides agree with TRBD2. Germline V CDR1 and CDR2: SEHNR, FQNEAQ (reference sequence). The junction had 7 bases not matched to a gene; V was cut back by 1 base and J by 5 bases. This CDR3 has 16 amino acids. The CDR3 spells CASSLGNSGRVHEQYF. The CDR3 coding sequence is TGTGCCAGCAGCTTAGGAAATAGCGGGAGGGTCCACGAGCAGTACTTC.